This T cell receptor (beta chain) was sequenced in a study of tumor and adjacent non-tumor tissue in lung cancer. Study in general: There were 11 to 13 adenocarcinoma, a couple of squamous cell carcinoma and 1 small cell lung cancer cases. Each sample yielded millions of productive TCRbeta reads on average.

This CDR3 has 12 amino acids. The V end was cut by 7 bases, the J end by 0 bases, with 4 bases between. From germline, CDR1 is SQVTM and CDR2 ANQGSEA. The template was RNA from unsorted bulk tissue. The normal lung tissue was taken more than 3 cm from the tumor edge. Study-wide results and caveats: Higher tumor TCR diversity was associated with shorter survival. In normal lung, the top 100 clones were significantly more dominant than in tumor.

This clonotype was detected many times. Its specificity is unknown. The library came from three nested PCR rounds adapted from ARM-PCR protocols. TCRdb re-called the multiplex PCR reads with MiXCR, one entry per CDR3 protein. Among 70,000 to 95,000 distinct CDR3 sequences listed, over 60% were seen once. This TCR was sampled from a man aged 65-85 years with non-small cell lung cancer. The chain is built from TRBV29-1 and TRBJ2-6; D is ambiguous. Sequenced input: distant non-tumor lung tissue. CDR3 sequence: CSAHSGANVLTF. CDR3 bases: TGCAGCGCCCACTCTGGGGCCAACGTCCTGACTTTC.